This T cell receptor beta chain was identified in a study of response to subunit inactivated influenza vaccine. TCRdb re-derived calls from the RT-PCR reads in MiXCR, one entry per CDR3 protein. The table shows about 240,000 distinct CDR3 sequences, with more than 9% occurring only once. The study's findings and limits: That few new T cells are recruited by each seasonal influenza vaccination was the authors' suggestion.

In the case of this clonotype: Its antigen is currently unknown.

Trimming cost V 6 bases and J 3 bases; bases outside gene matches: 20. CDR3 length: 18 residues. Per germline, CDR1 SGHTA and CDR2 FQGTGA. The clonotype was recovered from a man aged 50-59 years who received an inactivated influenza vaccine. Sequences were derived from non-naive T cells sorted from PBMCs, sampled around 14 days before vaccination. This chain joins TRBV7-3 and TRBJ2-7; 7 bases align to TRBD1. Here the CDR3 reads CASRGGPGQWGGNYEQYF. The CDR3 DNA sequence: TGTGCCAGCAGAGGGGGTCCGGGACAGTGGGGTGGGAACTACGAGCAGTACTTC.